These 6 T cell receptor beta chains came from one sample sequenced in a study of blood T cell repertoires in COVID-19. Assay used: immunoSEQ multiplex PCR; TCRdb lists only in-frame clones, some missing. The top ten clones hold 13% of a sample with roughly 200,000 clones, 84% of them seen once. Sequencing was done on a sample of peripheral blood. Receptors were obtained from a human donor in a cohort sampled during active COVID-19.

The CDR3 DNA reads as TGTGCCAGCAGCCAAGAAGTGAGAGGGAGGAGGGGACTGTTTTTT. It is translated as CASSQEVRGRRGLFF. This chain connects TRBV4-2 to TRBJ1-4, with TRBD1 as a possible D gene (5 bases). The CDR3 consists of 15 residues. V gave up 0 bases and J gave up 13 bases, with 18 bases separating them. Germline lookup yields CDR1 LGHNA and CDR2 YNFKEQ.

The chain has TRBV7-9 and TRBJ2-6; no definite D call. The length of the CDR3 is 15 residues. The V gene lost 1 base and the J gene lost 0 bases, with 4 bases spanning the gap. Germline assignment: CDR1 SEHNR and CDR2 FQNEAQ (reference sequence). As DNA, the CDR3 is TGTGCCAGCAGCTTAGTCCTCTCTGGGGCCAACGTCCTGACTTTC. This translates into CASSLVLSGANVLTF.

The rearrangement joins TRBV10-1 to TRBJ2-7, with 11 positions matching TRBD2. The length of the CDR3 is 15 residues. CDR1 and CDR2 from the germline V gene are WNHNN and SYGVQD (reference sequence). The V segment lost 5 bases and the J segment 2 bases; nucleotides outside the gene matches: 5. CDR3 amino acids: CASSPTSGITYEQYF. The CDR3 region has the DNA TGCGCCAGCAGTCCGACTAGCGGGATCACCTACGAGCAGTACTTC.

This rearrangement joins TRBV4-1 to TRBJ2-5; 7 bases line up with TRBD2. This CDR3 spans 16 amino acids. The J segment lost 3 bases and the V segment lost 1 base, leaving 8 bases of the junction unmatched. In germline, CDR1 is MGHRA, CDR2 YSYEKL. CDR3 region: CASSQVGVGGKETQYF. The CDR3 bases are TGCGCCAGCAGCCAAGTGGGGGTGGGAGGGAAAGAGACCCAGTACTTC.

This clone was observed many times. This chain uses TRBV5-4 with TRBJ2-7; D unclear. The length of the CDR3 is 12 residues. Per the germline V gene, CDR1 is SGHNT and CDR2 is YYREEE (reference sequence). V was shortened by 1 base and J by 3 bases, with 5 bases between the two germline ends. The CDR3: CASSLYGYEQYF. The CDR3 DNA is TGTGCCAGCAGCTTGTACGGCTACGAGCAGTACTTC.

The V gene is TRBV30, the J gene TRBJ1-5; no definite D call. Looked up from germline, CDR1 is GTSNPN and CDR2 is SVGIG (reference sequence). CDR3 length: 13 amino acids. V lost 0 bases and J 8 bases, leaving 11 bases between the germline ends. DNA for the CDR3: TGTGCCTGGAGTGTAAACAGTCGAGAGCCCCAGCATTTT. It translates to CAWSVNSREPQHF. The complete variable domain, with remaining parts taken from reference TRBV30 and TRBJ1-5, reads SQTIHQWPATLVQPVGSPLSLECTVEGTSNPNLYWYRQAAGRGLQLLFYSVGIGQISSEVPQNLSASRPQDRQFILSSKKLLLSDSGFYLCAWSVNSREPQHFGDGTRLSIL.